What follows is one T cell receptor (beta chain) and its context. This specimen comes from a study of blood T cell repertoires in COVID-19. For the study at large: The United States, Italy and Spain supplied acute and convalescent COVID-19 samples.

V dropped 6 bases and J dropped 4; count of bases not matched to a gene: 4. The CDR3 extends over 14 amino acids. Germline V gives CDR1 MNHEY, CDR2 SVGAGI. Ages ranged from about 18 to 89 years, with residence in 24 US areas. Participants were placed into cohorts based on the clinical history they reported. Cohort 3 donors counted as recovered after two negative PCRs, clearance, or resolved symptoms. Some clones are missing from TCRdb's copy, which holds only in-frame ones; the method was immunoSEQ multiplex PCR. In the table there are 360,000 or so clones, roughly 91% of which are singletons. The V gene is TRBV6-5, the J gene TRBJ2-1; 9 bases match TRBD2. The TCR sequence derives from a woman aged 30 to 39 who had recovered from COVID-19. Sample: PBMCs or T cells enriched from blood (not recorded which). CDR3 region: CASRERGVYNEQFF. The CDR3 coding sequence is TGTGCCAGCAGGGAGCGGGGGGTATACAATGAGCAGTTCTTC.